Given below is one T cell receptor (beta chain) in context. Here immunoSEQ multiplex PCR was the method, and the copy in TCRdb shows in-frame clones only, minus some. The top ten clones hold about 0.4% of a sample with almost 40,000 clones, about 93% of them seen once. The data belong to a study of T cell changes during pregnancy in multiple sclerosis. V lost 5 bases to trimming and J lost 8 bases; unmatched junction nucleotides: 9. The CDR3 is 15 residues long. The V gene's germline CDR1 is LNHDA and CDR2 SQIVND (reference sequence). The clonotype was recovered from a female donor in good health, enrolled as a control in a pregnancy study. The rearrangement links TRBV19 to TRBJ1-6, with 7 nucleotides matching TRBD1. This specimen consisted of CD4+ T cells from peripheral blood mononuclear cells, obtained in the third trimester of pregnancy. CDR3 nucleotide sequence: TGTGCCAGTAGTGGGGGACAGTCCCTTGATTCACCCCTCCACTTT. It specifies CASSGGQSLDSPLHF.